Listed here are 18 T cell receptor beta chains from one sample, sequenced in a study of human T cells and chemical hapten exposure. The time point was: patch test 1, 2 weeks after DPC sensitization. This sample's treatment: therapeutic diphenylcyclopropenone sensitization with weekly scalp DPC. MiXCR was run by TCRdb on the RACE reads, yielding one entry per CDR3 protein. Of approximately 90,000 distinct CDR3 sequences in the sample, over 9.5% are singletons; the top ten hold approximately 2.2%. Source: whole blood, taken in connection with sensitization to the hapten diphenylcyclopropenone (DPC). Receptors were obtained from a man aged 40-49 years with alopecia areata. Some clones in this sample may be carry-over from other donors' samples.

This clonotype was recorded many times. The CDR3 bases are TGTGCCTCCCGGGGAGAACCGAACACTGAAGCTTTCTTT. It encodes CASRGEPNTEAFF. The V call is TRBV6-4, the J call TRBJ1-1; D unresolved. From germline, CDR1 is MRHNA and CDR2 SNTAGT. Trimming took 11 bases from V and 1 from J, leaving 14 bases between them. This CDR3 is 13 amino acids long.

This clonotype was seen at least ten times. CDR3 nucleotide sequence: TGCAGTTCACCTGGGGCAGGGAACCTTGGCTACACCTTC. This translates into CSSPGAGNLGYTF. This chain joins TRBV29-1 and TRBJ1-2, with a tentative D call TRBD1 (5 bases). The CDR3 has 13 residues. Germline CDR1 reads SQVTM; CDR2 reads ANQGSEA.

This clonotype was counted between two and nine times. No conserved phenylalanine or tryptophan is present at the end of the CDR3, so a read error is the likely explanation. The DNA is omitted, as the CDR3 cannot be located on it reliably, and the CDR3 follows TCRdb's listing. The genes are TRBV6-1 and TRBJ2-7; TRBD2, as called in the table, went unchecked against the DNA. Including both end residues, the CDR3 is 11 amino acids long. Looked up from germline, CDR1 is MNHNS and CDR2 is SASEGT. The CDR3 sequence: CASSELRARIL.

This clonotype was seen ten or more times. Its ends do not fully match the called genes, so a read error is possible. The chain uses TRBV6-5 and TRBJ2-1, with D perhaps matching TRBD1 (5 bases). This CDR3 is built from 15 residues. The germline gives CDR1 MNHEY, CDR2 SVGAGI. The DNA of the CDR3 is TGTGCCAGCAGATACTCAGGGCTAGTGGTCGATGAGCAGTTCTTC. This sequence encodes CASRYSGLVVDEQFF.

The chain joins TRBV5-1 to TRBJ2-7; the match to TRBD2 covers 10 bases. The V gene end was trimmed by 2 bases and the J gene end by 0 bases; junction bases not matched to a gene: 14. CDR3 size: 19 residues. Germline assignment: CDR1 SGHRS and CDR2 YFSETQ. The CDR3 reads CASSFGPHGLAVNSYEQYF. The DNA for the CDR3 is TGCGCCAGCAGCTTTGGCCCCCATGGACTAGCGGTAAACTCCTACGAGCAGTACTTC.

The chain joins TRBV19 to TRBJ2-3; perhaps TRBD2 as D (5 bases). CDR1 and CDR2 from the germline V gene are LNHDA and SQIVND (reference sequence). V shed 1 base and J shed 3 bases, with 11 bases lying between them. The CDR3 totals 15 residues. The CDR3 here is CASSIGVPGTDTQYF. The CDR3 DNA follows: TGTGCCAGTAGTATAGGGGTCCCGGGGACAGATACGCAGTATTTT.

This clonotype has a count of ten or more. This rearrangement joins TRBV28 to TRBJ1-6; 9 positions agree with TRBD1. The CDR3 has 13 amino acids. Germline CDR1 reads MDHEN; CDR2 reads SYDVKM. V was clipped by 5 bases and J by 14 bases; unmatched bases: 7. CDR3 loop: CASSGTGLEALHF. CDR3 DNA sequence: TGTGCCAGCAGTGGGACAGGGTTGGAGGCCCTCCACTTT.

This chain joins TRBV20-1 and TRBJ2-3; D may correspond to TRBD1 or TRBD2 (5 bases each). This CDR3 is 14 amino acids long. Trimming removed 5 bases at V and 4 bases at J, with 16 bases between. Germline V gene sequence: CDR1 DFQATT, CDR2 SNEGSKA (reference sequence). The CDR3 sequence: CSAGRGPGSDTQYF. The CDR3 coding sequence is TGCAGTGCTGGCCGGGGCCCCGGATCAGATACGCAGTATTTT.

The CDR3: CAWNLAGRTGELFF. The CDR3 DNA reads TGTGCCTGGAACCTAGCGGGAAGAACCGGGGAGCTGTTTTTT. This chain uses TRBV30 with TRBJ2-2; 9 bases align to TRBD2. Germline trimming cut 4 bases from V and 5 bases from J; bases unmatched to any gene: 5. The CDR3 length is 14 residues. Germline values: CDR1 GTSNPN, CDR2 SVGIG (reference sequence).

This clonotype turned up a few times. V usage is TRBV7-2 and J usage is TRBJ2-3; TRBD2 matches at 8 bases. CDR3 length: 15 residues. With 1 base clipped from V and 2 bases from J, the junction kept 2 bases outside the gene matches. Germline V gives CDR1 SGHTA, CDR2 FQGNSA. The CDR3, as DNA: TGTGCCAGCAGCTTAGACGGGAGGGCCACAGATACGCAGTATTTT. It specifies CASSLDGRATDTQYF.

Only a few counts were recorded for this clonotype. The CDR3 DNA reads as TGTGCCAGCAGCGTAGAAGCGGGAGTATCTGGGGCCAACGTCCTGACTTTC. It translates to CASSVEAGVSGANVLTF. V and J are TRBV9 and TRBJ2-6, with 8 bases matching TRBD2. The germline gives CDR1 SGDLS, CDR2 YYNGEE. The CDR3 spans 17 residues. Trimming at V came to 0 bases and at J to 1 base, leaving 3 bases not matched to a gene.

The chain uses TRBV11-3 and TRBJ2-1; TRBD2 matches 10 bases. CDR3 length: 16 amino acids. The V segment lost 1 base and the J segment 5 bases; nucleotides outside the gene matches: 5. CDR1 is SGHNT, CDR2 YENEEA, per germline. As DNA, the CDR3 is TGTGCCAGCAGCTTAGTCCTAGCGGGGGCCCACAATGAGCAGTTCTTC. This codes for CASSLVLAGAHNEQFF.

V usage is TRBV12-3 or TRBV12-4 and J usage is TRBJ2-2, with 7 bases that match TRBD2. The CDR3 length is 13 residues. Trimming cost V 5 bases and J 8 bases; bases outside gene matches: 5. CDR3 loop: CASSHPAGGELFF. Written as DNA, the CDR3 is TGTGCCAGCAGTCATCCAGCGGGAGGGGAGCTGTTTTTT.

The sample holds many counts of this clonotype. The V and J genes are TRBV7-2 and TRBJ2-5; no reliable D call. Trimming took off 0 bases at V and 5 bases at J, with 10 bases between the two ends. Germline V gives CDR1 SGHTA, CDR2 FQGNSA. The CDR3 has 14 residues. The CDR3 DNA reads TGTGCCAGCAGCTTAGCGTCGAATAGTGAGACCCAGTACTTC. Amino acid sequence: CASSLASNSETQYF.

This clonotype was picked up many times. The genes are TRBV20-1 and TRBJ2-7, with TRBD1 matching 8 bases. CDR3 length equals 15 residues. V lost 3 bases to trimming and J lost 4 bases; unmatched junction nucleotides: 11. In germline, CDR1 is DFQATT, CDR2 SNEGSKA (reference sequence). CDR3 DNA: TGCAGTGCTAGGGATTTCAGGGGGCGATCGTACGAGCAGTACTTC. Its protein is CSARDFRGRSYEQYF.

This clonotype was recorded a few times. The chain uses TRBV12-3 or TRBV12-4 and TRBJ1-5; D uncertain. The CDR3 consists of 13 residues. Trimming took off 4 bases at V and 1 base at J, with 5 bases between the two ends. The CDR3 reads CASSSWSNQPQHF. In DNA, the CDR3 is TGTGCCAGCAGTTCGTGGAGCAATCAGCCCCAGCATTTT.

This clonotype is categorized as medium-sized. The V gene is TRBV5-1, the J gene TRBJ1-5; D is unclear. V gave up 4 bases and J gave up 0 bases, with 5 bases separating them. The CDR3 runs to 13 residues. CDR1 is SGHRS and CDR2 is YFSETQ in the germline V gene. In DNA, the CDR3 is TGCGCCAGCAGCCTAGATAGCAATCAGCCCCAGCATTTT. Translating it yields CASSLDSNQPQHF.

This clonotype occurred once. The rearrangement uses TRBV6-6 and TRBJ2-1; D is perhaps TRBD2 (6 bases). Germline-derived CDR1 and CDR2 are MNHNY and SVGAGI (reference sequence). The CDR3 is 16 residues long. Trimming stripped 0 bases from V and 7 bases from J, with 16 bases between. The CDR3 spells CASSYSLAPEGNEQFF. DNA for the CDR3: TGTGCCAGCAGTTACTCGTTGGCCCCGGAGGGGAATGAGCAGTTCTTC.